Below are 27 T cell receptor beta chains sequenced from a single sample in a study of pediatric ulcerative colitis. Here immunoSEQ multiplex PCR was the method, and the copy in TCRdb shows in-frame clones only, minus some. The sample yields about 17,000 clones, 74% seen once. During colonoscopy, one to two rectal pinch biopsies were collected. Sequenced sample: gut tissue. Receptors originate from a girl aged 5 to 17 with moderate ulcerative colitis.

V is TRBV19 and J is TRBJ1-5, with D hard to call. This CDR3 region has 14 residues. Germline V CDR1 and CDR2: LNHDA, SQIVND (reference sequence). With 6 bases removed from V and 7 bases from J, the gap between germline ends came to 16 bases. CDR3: CASSPRTPYQPQHF. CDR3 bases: TGTGCCAGTAGCCCTCGGACCCCGTACCAGCCCCAGCATTTT.

In DNA form, the CDR3 reads TGTGCCAGCACCACAGATGGACAGGCTGTCTGGGGCTACACCTTC. Translating it yields CASTTDGQAVWGYTF. The chain is built from TRBV9 and TRBJ1-2, with 7 bases that match TRBD1. Looked up from germline, CDR1 is SGDLS and CDR2 is YYNGEE. The junction had 16 bases not matched to a gene; V was cut back by 6 bases and J by 8 bases. The CDR3 has 15 residues.

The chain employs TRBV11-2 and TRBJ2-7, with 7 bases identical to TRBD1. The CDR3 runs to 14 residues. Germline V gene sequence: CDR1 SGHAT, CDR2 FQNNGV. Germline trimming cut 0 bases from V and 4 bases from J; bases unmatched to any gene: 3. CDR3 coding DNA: TGTGCCAGCAGCTTAGACAGGGGGAAGTACGAGCAGTACTTC. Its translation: CASSLDRGKYEQYF. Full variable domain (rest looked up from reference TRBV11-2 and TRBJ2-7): EAGVAQSPRYKIIEKRQSVAFWCNPISGHATLYWYQQILGQGPKLLIQFQNNGVVDDSQLPKDRFSAERLKGVDSTLKIQPAKLEDSAVYLCASSLDRGKYEQYFGPGTRLTVT.

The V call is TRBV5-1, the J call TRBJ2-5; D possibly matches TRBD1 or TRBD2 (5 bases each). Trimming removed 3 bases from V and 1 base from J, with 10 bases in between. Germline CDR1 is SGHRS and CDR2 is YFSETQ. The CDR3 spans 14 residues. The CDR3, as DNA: TGCGCCAGCAGCTCGGGGCGGATCCAAGAGACCCAGTACTTC. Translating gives CASSSGRIQETQYF.

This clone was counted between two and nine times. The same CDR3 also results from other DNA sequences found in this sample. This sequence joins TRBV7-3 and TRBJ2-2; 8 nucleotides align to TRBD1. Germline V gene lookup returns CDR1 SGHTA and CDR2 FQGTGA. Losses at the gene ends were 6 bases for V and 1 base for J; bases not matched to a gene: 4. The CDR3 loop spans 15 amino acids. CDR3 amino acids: CASRAGTGNTGELFF. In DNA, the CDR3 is TGTGCCAGCAGAGCCGGGACAGGGAACACCGGGGAGCTGTTTTTT.

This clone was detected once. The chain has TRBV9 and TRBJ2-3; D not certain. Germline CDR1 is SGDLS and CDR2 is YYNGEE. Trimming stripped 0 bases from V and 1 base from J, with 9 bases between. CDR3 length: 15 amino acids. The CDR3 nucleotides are TGTGCCAGCAGCGTAGGACCTGAGGGCACAGATACGCAGTATTTT. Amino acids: CASSVGPEGTDTQYF.

CDR3 DNA: TGTGCCAGCTCACAGGGGGGAACTAATTCACCCCTCCACTTT. Protein sequence: CASSQGGTNSPLHF. V usage is TRBV18 and J usage is TRBJ1-6, with a tentative D call TRBD1 (6 bases). The CDR3 is 14 amino acids. Germline CDR1 and CDR2: KGHSH and LQKENI. Trimming took 4 bases from V and 6 from J, leaving 10 bases between them.

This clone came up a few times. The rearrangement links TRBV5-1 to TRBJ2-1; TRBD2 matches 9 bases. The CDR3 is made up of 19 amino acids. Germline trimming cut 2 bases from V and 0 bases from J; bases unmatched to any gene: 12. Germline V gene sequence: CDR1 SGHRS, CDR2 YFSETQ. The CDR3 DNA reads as TGCGCCAGCAGCTTCAGTAGCGGGGGTCCTCCTAGCTCCTACAATGAGCAGTTCTTC. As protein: CASSFSSGGPPSSYNEQFF.

The DNA of the CDR3 is TGCGCCAGCAGTCTTACTACAGGGGCCCTTTGGAGCAATCAGCCCCAGCATTTT. Translating it yields CASSLTTGALWSNQPQHF. The chain recombines TRBV4-1 with TRBJ1-5; 7 nucleotides agree with TRBD1. V gave up 6 bases and J gave up 1 base; unmatched junction bases: 15. This CDR3 has 18 amino acids. Germline lookup yields CDR1 MGHRA and CDR2 YSYEKL.

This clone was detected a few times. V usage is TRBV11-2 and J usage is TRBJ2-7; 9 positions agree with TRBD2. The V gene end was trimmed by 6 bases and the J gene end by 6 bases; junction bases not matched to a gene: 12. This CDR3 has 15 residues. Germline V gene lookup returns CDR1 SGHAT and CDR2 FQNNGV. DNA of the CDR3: TGTGCCAGCAGGCGGGGGGGCCGACTAGTCTCCGAGCAGTACTTC. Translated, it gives CASRRGGRLVSEQYF.

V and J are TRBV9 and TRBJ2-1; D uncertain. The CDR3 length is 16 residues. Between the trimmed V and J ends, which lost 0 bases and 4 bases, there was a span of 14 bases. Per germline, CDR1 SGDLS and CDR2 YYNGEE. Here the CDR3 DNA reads TGTGCCAGCAGCGTAGAGCCGGCAGGTAATTACAATGAGCAGTTCTTC. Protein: CASSVEPAGNYNEQFF.

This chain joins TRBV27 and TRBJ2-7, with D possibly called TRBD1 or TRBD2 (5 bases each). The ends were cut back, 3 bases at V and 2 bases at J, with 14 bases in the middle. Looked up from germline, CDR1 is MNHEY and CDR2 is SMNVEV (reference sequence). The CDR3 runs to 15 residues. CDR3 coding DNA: TGTGCCAGCAGTTTTTCGGCGGGCAGGGCCTACGAGCAGTACTTC. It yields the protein CASSFSAGRAYEQYF.

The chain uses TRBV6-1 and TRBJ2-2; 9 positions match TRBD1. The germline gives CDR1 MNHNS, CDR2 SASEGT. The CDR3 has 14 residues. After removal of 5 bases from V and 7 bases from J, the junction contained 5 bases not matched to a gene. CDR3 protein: CASSNRGRIGELFF. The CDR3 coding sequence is TGTGCCAGCAGTAACAGGGGGCGCATCGGGGAGCTGTTTTTT.

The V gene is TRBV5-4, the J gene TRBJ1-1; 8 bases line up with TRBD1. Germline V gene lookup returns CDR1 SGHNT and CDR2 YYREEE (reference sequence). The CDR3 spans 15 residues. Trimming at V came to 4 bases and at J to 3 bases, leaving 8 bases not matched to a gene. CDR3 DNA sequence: TGTGCCAGCAGCACTCACAGGGGGGCCGACACTGAAGCTTTCTTT. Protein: CASSTHRGADTEAFF.

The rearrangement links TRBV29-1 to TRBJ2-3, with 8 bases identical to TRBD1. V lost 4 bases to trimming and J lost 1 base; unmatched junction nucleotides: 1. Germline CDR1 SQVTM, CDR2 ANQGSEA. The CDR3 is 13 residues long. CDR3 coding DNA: TGCAGCGTTGCGGGACAGGGCACAGATACGCAGTATTTT. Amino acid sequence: CSVAGQGTDTQYF.

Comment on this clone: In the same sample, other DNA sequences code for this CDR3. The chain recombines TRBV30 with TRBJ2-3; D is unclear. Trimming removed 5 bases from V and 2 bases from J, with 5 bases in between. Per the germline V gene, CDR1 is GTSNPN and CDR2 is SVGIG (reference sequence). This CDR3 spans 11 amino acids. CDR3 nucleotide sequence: TGTGCCTGGGGCTACACAGATACGCAGTATTTT. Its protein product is CAWGYTDTQYF.

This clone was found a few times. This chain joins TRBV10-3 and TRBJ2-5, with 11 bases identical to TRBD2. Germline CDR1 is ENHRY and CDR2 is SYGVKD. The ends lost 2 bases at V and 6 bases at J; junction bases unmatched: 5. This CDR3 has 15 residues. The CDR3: CAISEGASGGKTQYF. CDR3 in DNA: TGTGCCATCAGTGAGGGTGCTAGCGGGGGGAAGACCCAGTACTTC.

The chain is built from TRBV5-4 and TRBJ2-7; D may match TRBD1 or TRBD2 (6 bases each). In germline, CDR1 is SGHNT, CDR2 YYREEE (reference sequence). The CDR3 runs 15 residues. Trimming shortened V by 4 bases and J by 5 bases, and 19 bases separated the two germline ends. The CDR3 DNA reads TGTGCCAGCAGCCCCGCCACGGGGGCTGTAGACGAGCAGTACTTC. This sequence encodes CASSPATGAVDEQYF. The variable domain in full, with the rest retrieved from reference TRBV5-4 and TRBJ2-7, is ETGVTQSPTHLIKTRGQQVTLRCSSQSGHNTVSWYQQALGQGPQFIFQYYREEENGRGNFPPRFSGLQFPNYSSELNVNALELDDSALYLCASSPATGAVDEQYFGPGTRLTVT.

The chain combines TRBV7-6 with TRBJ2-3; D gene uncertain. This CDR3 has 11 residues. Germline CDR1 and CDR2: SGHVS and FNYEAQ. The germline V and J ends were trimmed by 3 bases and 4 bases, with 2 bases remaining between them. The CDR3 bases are TGTGCCAGCAGCTTGTCAGATACGCAGTATTTT. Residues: CASSLSDTQYF.

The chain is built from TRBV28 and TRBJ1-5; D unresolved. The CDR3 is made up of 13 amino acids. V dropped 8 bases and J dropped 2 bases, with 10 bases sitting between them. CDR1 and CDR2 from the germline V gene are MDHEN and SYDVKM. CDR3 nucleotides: TGTGCCAGCCGGAGCGTGGGCAATCAGCCCCAGCATTTT. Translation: CASRSVGNQPQHF. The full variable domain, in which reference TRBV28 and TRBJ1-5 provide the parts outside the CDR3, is DVKVTQSSRYLVKRTGEKVFLECVQDMDHENMFWYRQDPGLGLRLIYFSYDVKMKEKGDIPEGYSVSREKKERFSLILESASTNQTSMYLCASRSVGNQPQHFGDGTRLSIL.

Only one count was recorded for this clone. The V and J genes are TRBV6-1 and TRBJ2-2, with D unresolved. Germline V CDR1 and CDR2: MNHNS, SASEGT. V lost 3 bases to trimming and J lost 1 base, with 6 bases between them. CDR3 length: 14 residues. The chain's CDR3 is CASSDWRNTGELFF. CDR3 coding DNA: TGTGCCAGCAGTGATTGGCGGAACACCGGGGAGCTGTTTTTT.

In nucleotides, the CDR3 is TGCGCCAGCAGCTTGGATGGGACTAGCGTGTACGAGCAGTACTTC. It translates to CASSLDGTSVYEQYF. The V gene is TRBV5-1, the J gene TRBJ2-7; TRBD2 agrees at 10 bases. The CDR3 totals 15 residues. Germline lookup yields CDR1 SGHRS and CDR2 YFSETQ. V dropped 0 bases and J dropped 4; count of bases not matched to a gene: 4.

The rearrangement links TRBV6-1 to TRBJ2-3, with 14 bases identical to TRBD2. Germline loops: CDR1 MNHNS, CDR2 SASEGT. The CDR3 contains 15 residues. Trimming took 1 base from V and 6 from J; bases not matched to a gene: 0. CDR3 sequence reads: CASSEGTSGGDTQYF. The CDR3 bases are TGTGCCAGCAGTGAAGGGACTAGCGGGGGGGATACGCAGTATTTT.

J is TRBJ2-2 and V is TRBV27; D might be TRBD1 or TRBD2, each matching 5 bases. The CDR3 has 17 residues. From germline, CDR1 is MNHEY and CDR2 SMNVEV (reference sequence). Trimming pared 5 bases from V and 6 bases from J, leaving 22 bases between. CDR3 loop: CASSRPGPQRASGELFF. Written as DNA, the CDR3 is TGTGCCAGCAGTAGGCCGGGACCCCAAAGAGCATCCGGGGAGCTGTTTTTT.

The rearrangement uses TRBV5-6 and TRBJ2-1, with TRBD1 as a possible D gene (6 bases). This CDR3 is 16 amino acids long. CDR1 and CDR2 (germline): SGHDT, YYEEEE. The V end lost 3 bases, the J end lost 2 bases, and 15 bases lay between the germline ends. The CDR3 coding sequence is TGTGCCAGCAGCTCGCCCGGGACAAGAACCTACAATGAGCAGTTCTTC. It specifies CASSSPGTRTYNEQFF.

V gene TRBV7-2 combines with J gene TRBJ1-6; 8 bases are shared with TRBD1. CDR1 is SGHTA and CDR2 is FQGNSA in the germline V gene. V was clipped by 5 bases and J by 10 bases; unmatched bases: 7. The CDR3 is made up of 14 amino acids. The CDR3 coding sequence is TGTGCCAGCAGCCTAAGAGACAGGGGCTCACCCCTCCACTTT. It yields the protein CASSLRDRGSPLHF.

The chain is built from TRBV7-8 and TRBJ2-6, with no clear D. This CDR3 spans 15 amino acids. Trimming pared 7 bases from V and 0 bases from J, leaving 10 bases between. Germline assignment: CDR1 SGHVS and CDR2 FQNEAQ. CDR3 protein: CASTPIISGANVLTF. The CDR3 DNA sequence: TGTGCCAGCACCCCCATTATCTCTGGGGCCAACGTCCTGACTTTC. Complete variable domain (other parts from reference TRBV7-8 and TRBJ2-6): GAGVSQSPRYKVAKRGQDVALRCDPISGHVSLFWYQQALGQGPEFLTYFQNEAQLDKSGLPSDRFFAERPEGSVSTLKIQRTQQEDSAVYLCASTPIISGANVLTFGAGSRLTVL.